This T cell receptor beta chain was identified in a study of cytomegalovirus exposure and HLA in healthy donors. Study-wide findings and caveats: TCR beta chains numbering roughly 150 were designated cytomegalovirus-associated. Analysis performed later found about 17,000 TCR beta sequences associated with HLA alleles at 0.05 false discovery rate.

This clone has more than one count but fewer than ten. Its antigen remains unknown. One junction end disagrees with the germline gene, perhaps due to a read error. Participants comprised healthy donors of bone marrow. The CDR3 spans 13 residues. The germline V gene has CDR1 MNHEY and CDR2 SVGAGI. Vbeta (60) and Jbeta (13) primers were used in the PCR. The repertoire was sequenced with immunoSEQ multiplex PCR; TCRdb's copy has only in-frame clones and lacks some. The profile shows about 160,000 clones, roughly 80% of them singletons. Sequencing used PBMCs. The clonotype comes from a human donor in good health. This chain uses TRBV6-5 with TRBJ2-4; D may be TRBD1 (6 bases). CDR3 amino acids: CASSSVPQGPLVF. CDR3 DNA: TGTGCCAGCAGTTCTGTACCACAGGGTCCATTAGTTTTC.